This TCR beta chain was obtained from a study of blood T cell repertoires in COVID-19 (dated by TCRdb to the early 2020s). Some background on the complete study: The collaborator samples originated in the United States, Italy and Spain and spanned the acute and convalescent phases of COVID-19. Nearly every sample came with metadata listing a de-identified subject ID, COVID-19 status, age in years and sex. Where HLA class I and class II types were available, the types were taken from metadata supplied by the sample provider, not from assay-based typing. The repertoires were made available in a free public database intended to serve as a resource for research on the immune response to SARS-CoV-2. Subjects who had been exposed to COVID-19, were actively infected with it, or had recovered from it provided the deeply sampled blood TCRbeta repertoires that made up the dataset. The material from the prospective study consisted of cDNA or gDNA derived from T cells, B-cell-depleted T cells, or PBMCs. Samples were obtained from the ongoing ImmuneRACE study (first 160 participants) and from over 1,000 subjects provided by 6 global collaborators.

TCRbeta CDR3 regions were amplified from genomic DNA using the immunoSEQ Assay, a bias-controlled multiplex PCR. Per the authors' processing: The number of nucleated cells in each sample was estimated by amplification of reference gene primers within the assay. To quantify the absolute abundance of each unique TCRbeta CDR3 rearrangement, sequence reads were collapsed and filtered. For each sample, productive Simpson clonality was calculated as the square root of Simpson's diversity index across productive rearrangements. Here the immuneACCESS table is served through TCRdb, limited to in-frame sequences with V and J called. Missing clones are a known gap in these copies; in checked studies unresolved V genes cover under half, and the rest lacks a known reason. Clone size and V and J calls were adopted from that table, with D and trimming inferred from the DNA. The sample has 150,000 to 200,000 clones on record, 81% of them singletons. The ten largest clones take up around 9.9% of the sample.

Remarks on this clone: Its cognate antigen has yet to be identified. No quality values exist for individual bases; no much larger clone is one base distant.

The investigation overall reported the following: Clinical and demographic metadata were provided uncurated, with the amount varying by source and participant.

Collaborating institutions collected whole blood in K2EDTA tubes following their own protocols. Collaborator samples were shipped for TCRbeta analysis as frozen whole blood, isolated PBMCs, or DNA extracted from either sample type. The clonotype was recovered from a human donor in a cohort sampled during active COVID-19. Sequenced sample: peripheral blood.

For the CDR3, the sequence is CASSGDTEETQYF. The DNA sequence follows: TGTGCCAGCAGCGGGGACACCGAAGAGACCCAGTACTTC. The chain couples TRBV5-4 to TRBJ2-5, and perhaps TRBD1 as D gene, on 6 matching bases. Cut back by 4 bases and 3 bases, the V and J ends lie 10 bases apart. Per the germline V gene (reference sequence), SGHNT is the CDR1 and YYREEE is the CDR2. The CDR3 has 13 amino acids, counting the end cysteine and phenylalanine. Just CDR3 DNA is preserved here, 39 bases in frame from base 1.